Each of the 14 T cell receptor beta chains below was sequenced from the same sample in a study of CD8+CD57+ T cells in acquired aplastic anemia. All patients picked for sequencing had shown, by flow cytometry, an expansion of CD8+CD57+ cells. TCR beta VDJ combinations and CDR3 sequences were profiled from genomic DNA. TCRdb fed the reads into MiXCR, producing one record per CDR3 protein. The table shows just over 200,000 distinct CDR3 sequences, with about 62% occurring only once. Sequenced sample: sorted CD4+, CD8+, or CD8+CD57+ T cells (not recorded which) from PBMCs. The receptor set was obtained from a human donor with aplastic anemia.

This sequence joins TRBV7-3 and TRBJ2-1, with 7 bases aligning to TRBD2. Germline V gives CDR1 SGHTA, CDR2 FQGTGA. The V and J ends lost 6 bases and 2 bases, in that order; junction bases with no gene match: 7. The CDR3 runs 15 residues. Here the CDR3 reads CASRERDATYNEQFF. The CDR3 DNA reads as TGTGCCAGCAGAGAGCGGGACGCGACCTACAATGAGCAGTTCTTC.

In nucleotides, the CDR3 is TGCAGTGCCCCCGGTCGACAGGGGGCGTACGAGCAGTACTTC. Protein: CSAPGRQGAYEQYF. This chain connects TRBV20-1 to TRBJ2-7; 10 positions match TRBD1. The germline gives CDR1 DFQATT, CDR2 SNEGSKA (reference sequence). This CDR3 has 14 amino acids. J lost 4 bases, V lost 6 bases, and 9 bases had no gene match.

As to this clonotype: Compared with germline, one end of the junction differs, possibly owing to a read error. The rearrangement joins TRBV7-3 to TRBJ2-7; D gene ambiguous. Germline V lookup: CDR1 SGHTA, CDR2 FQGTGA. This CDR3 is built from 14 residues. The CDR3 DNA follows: TGCGCCAGCAGCCAAGATGAGGTGAACTACGAGCAGTACTTC. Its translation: CASSQDEVNYEQYF.

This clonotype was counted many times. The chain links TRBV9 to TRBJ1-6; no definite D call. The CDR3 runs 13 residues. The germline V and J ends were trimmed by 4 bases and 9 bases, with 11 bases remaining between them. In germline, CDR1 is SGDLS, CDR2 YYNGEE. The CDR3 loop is CASSPGFSSPLHF. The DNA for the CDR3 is TGTGCCAGCAGCCCCGGGTTTAGTTCACCCCTCCACTTT.

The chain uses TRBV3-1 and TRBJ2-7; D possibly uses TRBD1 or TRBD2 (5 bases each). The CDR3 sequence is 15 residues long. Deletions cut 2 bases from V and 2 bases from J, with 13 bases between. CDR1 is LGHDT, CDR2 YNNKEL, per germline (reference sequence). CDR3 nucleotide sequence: TGTGCCAGCAGCCAATTAGGGACGTCGACCTACGAGCAGTACTTC. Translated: CASSQLGTSTYEQYF.

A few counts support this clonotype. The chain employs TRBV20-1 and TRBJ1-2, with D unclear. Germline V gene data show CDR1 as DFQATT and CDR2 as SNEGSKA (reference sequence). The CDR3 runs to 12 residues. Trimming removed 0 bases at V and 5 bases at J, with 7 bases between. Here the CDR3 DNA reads TGCAGTGCTAGAGATCCTAGATATGGCTACACCTTC. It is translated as CSARDPRYGYTF.

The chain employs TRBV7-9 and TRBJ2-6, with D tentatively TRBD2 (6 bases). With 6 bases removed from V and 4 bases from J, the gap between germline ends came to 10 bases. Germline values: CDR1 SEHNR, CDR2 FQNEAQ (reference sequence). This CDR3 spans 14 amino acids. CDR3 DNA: TGTGCCAGCAGGGAGGGTTCGGGGGCCAACGTCCTGACTTTC. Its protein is CASREGSGANVLTF.

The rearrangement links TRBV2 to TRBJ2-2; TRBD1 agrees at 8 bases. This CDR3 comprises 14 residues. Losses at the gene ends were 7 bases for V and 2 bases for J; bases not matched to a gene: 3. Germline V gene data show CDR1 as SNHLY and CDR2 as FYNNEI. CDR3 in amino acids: CASKGQVNTGELFF. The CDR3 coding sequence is TGTGCCAGCAAGGGACAGGTTAACACCGGGGAGCTGTTTTTT.

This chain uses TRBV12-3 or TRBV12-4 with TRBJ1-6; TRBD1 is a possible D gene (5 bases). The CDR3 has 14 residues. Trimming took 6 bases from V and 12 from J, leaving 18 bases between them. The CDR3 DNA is TGTGCCAGCAGGCCGTCCGGGGGGAGGAGACCCCTCCACTTT. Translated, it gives CASRPSGGRRPLHF.

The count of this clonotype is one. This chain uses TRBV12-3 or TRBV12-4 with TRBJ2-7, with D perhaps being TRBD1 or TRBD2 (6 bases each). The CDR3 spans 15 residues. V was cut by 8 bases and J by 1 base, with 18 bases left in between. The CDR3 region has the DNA TGTGCCAGCGCGAGGGGGGCGATCCCTTCCTACGAGCAGTACTTC. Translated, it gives CASARGAIPSYEQYF.

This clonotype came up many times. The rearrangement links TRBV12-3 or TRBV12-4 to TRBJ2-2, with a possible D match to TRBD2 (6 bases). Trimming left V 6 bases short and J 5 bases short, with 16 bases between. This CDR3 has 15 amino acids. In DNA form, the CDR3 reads TGTGCCAGCAGCCTTCGACTAGGAATAACCGGGGAGCTGTTTTTT. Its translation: CASSLRLGITGELFF.

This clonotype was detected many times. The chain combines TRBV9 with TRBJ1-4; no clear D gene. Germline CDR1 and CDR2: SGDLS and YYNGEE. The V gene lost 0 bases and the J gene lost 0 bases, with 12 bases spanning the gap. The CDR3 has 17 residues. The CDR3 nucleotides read TGTGCCAGCAGCGTAGGGCCAGTACCTTCAACTAATGAAAAACTGTTTTTT. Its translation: CASSVGPVPSTNEKLFF.

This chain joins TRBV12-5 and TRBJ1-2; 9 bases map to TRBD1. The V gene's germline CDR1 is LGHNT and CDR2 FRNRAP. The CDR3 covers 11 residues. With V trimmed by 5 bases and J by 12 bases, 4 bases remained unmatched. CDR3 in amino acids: CASGLNRGHTF. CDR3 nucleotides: TGTGCTAGTGGTCTCAACAGGGGGCACACCTTC.

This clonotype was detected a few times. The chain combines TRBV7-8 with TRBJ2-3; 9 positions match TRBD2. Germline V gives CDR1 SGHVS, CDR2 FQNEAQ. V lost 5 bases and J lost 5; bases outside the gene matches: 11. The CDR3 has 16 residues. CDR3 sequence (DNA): TGTGCCAGCAGCCCAGAGGAGTCTAGCGGGAAAGATACGCAGTATTTT. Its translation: CASSPEESSGKDTQYF. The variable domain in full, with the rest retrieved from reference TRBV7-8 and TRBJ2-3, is GAGVSQSPRYKVAKRGQDVALRCDPISGHVSLFWYQQALGQGPEFLTYFQNEAQLDKSGLPSDRFFAERPEGSVSTLKIQRTQQEDSAVYLCASSPEESSGKDTQYFGPGTRLTVL.